The 8 T cell receptor beta chains presented below share a single source sample, sequenced in a study of T-cell memory formation after mild COVID-19 (dated by TCRdb to the early 2020s). The library was prepared using 5' RACE. Sequencing took place on an Illumina NovaSeq 6000. In-frame beta chains were kept once TCRdb had trimmed the public reads at Q25 with fastp and called clones with MiXCR. Rows with a matching CDR3 protein are joined into one entry that keeps the most common DNA and genes. This sample holds 500,000 to 550,000 distinct CDR3 sequences; around 20% were observed only once. Of the sample, around an eighth is held by the ten largest clones. Sequences were obtained from PBMCs or a T cell subset sorted from them (not recorded which). These receptors were collected from an adult woman who had mild COVID-19 (a few samples of this study predate the infection). The sample titles of this study are shuffled in the database, so cell type and time point are left out; the donor was told from shared clones.

This rearrangement joins TRBV19 to TRBJ2-2, with D perhaps matching TRBD1 (6 bases). Germline assignment: CDR1 LNHDA and CDR2 SQIVND (reference sequence). Trimming shortened V by 3 bases and J by 6 bases, and 8 bases separated the two germline ends. The CDR3 sequence is 13 residues long. The CDR3 sequence is CASSIEGAGELFF. The CDR3 DNA sequence: TGTGCCAGTAGTATCGAGGGGGCCGGGGAGCTGTTTTTT.

This clonotype was seen only a few times. This chain connects TRBV7-2 to TRBJ2-7, with D perhaps TRBD1 (6 bases). The V gene's germline CDR1 is SGHTA and CDR2 FQGNSA. Trimming took 6 bases from V and 5 from J, leaving 14 bases between them. The CDR3 length is 13 residues. The DNA for the CDR3 is TGTGCCAGCAGTCGTCAGGGGATCAACGAGCAGTACTTC. It translates to CASSRQGINEQYF.

V usage is TRBV7-9 and J usage is TRBJ2-7; no firm D call. The CDR3 length is 12 residues. CDR1 is SEHNR, CDR2 FQNEAQ, per germline (reference sequence). Trimming removed 5 bases from V and 4 bases from J, with 9 bases in between. CDR3 region: CASSKPNYEQYF. Written as DNA, the CDR3 is TGTGCCAGCAGCAAACCGAATTACGAGCAGTACTTC.

The chain recombines TRBV29-1 with TRBJ2-7, with 9 bases aligning to TRBD2. In germline, CDR1 is SQVTM, CDR2 ANQGSEA. Trimming cost V 4 bases and J 4 bases; bases outside gene matches: 5. CDR3 length: 13 amino acids. The CDR3 loop reads CSVVRAGGYEQYF. The DNA for the CDR3 is TGCAGCGTTGTCCGAGCGGGGGGATACGAGCAGTACTTC.

As DNA, the CDR3 is TGTGCCAGCAAAGTACTACTGGGGGGTGGCTACACCTTC. Translating gives CASKVLLGGGYTF. This chain uses TRBV6-4 with TRBJ1-2, with D tentatively TRBD1 (5 bases). The CDR3 length is 13 residues. V was trimmed by 7 bases and J by 7 bases, leaving 16 bases between them. The germline V gene has CDR1 MRHNA and CDR2 SNTAGT.

This chain uses TRBV7-8 with TRBJ2-1; TRBD1 or TRBD2 may be the D gene (5 bases each). Germline V lookup: CDR1 SGHVS, CDR2 FQNEAQ. V dropped 6 bases and J dropped 6 bases, with 12 bases sitting between them. The CDR3 consists of 13 residues. The CDR3 protein is CASRWGSSNEQFF. In DNA, the CDR3 is TGTGCCAGCAGGTGGGGGTCAAGCAATGAGCAGTTCTTC.

This clonotype was detected a few times. The rearrangement uses TRBV7-6 and TRBJ1-1, with 7 positions matching TRBD1. Germline V gives CDR1 SGHVS, CDR2 FNYEAQ. This CDR3 has 14 residues. V trimming: 5 bases; J trimming: 4 bases; junction bases outside the gene matches: 7. CDR3 amino acids: CASSLTGVPTEAFF. As DNA, the CDR3 is TGTGCCAGCAGCCTCACAGGGGTACCCACTGAAGCTTTCTTT.

This clonotype was recorded a few times. The V call is TRBV4-3, the J call TRBJ1-5, with no clear D. The germline gives CDR1 LGHNA, CDR2 YSLEER. V was clipped by 0 bases and J by 7 bases, with 10 bases between them. CDR3 length equals 14 residues. In nucleotides, the CDR3 is TGCGCCAGCAGCCAAGAGGTCGGTGTACAGCCCCAGCATTTT. Residues: CASSQEVGVQPQHF.